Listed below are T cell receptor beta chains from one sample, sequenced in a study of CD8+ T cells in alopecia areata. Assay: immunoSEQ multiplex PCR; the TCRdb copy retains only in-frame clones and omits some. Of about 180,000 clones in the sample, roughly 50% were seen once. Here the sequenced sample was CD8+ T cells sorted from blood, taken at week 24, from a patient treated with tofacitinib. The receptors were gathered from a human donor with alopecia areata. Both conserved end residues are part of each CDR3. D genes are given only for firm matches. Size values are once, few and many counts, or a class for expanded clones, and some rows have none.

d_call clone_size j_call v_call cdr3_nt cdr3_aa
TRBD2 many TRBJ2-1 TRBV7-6 TGTGCCAGCAGCTCGTGGGTGGCTAGCGGGGGGGCCAATGAGCAGTTCTTC CASSSWVASGGANEQFF
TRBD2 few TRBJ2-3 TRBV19 TGTGCCAGTATGGCGGGGGGCCCTCCGGATACGCAGTATTTT CASMAGGPPDTQYF
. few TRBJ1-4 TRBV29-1 TGCAGCGTTGTGGAGGGTGGTGAAAAACTGTTTTTT CSVVEGGEKLFF
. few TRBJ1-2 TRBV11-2 TGTGCCAGCAGCAACGGTCGGGGGAACTATGGCTACACCTTC CASSNGRGNYGYTF
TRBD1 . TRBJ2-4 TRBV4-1 TGCGCCAGCAGCCAAGTAGGACAGGCGGCTCAGTACTTC CASSQVGQAAQYF
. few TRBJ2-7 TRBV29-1 TGCAGCGTTGAAGGAGGGGGTGAAGCCTCCTACGAGCAGTACTTC CSVEGGGEASYEQYF
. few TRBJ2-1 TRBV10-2 TGCGCCAGCAGTGAGCGAGACAATGAGCAGTTCTTC CASSERDNEQFF
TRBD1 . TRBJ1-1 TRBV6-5 TGTGCCAGCACTGGAGACAGGGGAGGCACTGAAGCTTTCTTT CASTGDRGGTEAFF
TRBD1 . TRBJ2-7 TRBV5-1 TGCGCCAGCAGCTTGGCTCAGGGACAGCGCTACGAGCAGTACTTC CASSLAQGQRYEQYF
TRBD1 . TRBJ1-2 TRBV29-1 TGCAGCGCTGAGACAGGGGGCGGCAACTATGGCTACACCTTC CSAETGGGNYGYTF
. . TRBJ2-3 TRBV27 TGTGCCAGCGGAACGGGGAGCACAGATACGCAGTATTTT CASGTGSTDTQYF
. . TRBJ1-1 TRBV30 TGTGCCTGGAGTGGCATCAACACTGAAGCTTTCTTT CAWSGINTEAFF
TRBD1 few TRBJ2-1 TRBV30 TGTGCCTGGATGGGACAGGGGGATTACAATGAGCAGTTCTTC CAWMGQGDYNEQFF
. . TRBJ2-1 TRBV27 TGTGCCAGCAGTTTTGGGTCGGACAATGAGCAGTTCTTC CASSFGSDNEQFF
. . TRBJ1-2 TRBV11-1 TGTGCCAGCAGCTTAGCGTTGGAGTCGGGCTACACCTTC CASSLALESGYTF
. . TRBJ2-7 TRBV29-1 TGCAGCGTTGTGCTGGGCGGTGGGTACGAGCAGTACTTC CSVVLGGGYEQYF
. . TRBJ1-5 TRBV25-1 TGTGCCAGCCAAGGGGGGAGCAATCAGCCCCAGCATTTT CASQGGSNQPQHF
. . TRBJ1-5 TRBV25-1 TGTGCCAGCAGCCCCTTAGGGGGAACCCAGCCCCAGCATTTT CASSPLGGTQPQHF
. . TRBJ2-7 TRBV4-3 TGCGCCAGCAGCCAAGATGCAGAGTCCTATGAGCAGTACTTC CASSQDAESYEQYF
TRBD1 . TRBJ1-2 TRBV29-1 TGCAGCGTTGAGAGACAGGGAGAAGCTAACTATGGCTACACCTTC CSVERQGEANYGYTF
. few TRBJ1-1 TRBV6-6 TGTGCCAGCACTCCCAGCCGAGGCTTGGACACTGAAGCTTTCTTT CASTPSRGLDTEAFF